The entry that follows covers one TCR beta chain sequence. The sample is drawn from a study of OX40 agonist ivuxolimab in advanced cancers. About the research overall: Partial responses were achieved by three patients, of whom one had hepatocellular carcinoma and two had cutaneous melanoma.

Per germline, CDR1 SGHNT and CDR2 YYREEE (reference sequence). The ends lost 5 bases at V and 5 bases at J; junction bases unmatched: 5. The CDR3 loop spans 14 amino acids. Clones were sequenced by immunoSEQ multiplex PCR, and TCRdb holds only the in-frame ones, with some missing. This table holds some 40,000 clones, approximately 91% found once. Sequenced here: CD4+ or CD8+ T cells sorted from blood, sampled in a trial of the OX40 agonist ivuxolimab. The source is an adult with an advanced solid tumor such as melanoma, head and neck, liver or kidney cancer. The chain is built from TRBV5-4 and TRBJ2-1; 9 bases are shared with TRBD2. In DNA, the CDR3 is TGTGCCAGCAGTATGGTAGCGGGAGACAATGAGCAGTTCTTC. It translates to CASSMVAGDNEQFF.